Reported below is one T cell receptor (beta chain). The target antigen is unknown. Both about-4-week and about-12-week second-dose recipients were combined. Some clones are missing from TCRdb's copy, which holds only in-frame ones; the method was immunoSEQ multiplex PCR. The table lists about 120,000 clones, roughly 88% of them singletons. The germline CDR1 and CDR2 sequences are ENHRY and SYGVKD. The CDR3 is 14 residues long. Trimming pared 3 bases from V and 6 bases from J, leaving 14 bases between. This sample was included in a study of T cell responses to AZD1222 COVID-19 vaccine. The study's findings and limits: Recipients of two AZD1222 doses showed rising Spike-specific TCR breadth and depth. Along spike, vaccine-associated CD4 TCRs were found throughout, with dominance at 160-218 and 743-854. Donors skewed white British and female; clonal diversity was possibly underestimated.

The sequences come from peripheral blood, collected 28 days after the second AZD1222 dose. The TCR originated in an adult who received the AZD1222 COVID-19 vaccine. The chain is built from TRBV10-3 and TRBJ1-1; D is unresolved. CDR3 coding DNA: TGTGCCATCAGTGAAGGGTCTCCTGGGGCTGAAGCTTTCTTT. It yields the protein CAISEGSPGAEAFF.